These 22 T cell receptor beta chains were all obtained from the same sample, sequenced in a study of T cell changes during pregnancy in multiple sclerosis (dated by TCRdb to 2018 to 2020). The library was made by the immunoSEQ multiplex PCR assay. What TCRdb holds here is the immuneACCESS table cut down to in-frame rearrangements. Part of the clones is not present; checked against another copy, under half of the missing clones reflect an unresolved V gene, and the others are unexplained. The table for this sample lists 93,000 or so clones; roughly nine tenths of them were counted only once. About 0.9% of the sample is held by the ten biggest clonotypes. This specimen was peripheral blood, taken after pregnancy. The receptors originated from a female donor with multiple sclerosis, enrolled in a pregnancy study.

This chain connects TRBV7-6 to TRBJ2-5, with TRBD1 as a possible D gene (5 bases). V was shortened by 1 base and J by 5 bases, with 14 bases between the two germline ends. The CDR3 totals 15 residues. Germline CDR1 is SGHVS and CDR2 is FNYEAQ. CDR3 bases: TGTGCCAGCAGCTTAGTGCAGGGCCGGCGGGAGACCCAGTACTTC. Protein product: CASSLVQGRRETQYF.

As to this clone: The same CDR3 also results from other DNA sequences found in this sample. The chain recombines TRBV6-5 with TRBJ2-3, with 12 bases lining up with TRBD2. CDR1 is MNHEY and CDR2 is SVGAGI in the germline V gene. CDR3 length equals 15 residues. J gave up 3 bases and V 5 bases, and 3 bases lay outside the gene matches. CDR3 bases: TGTGCCAGCAGTCTAGCGGGAGGGCCTACAGATACGCAGTATTTT. Translated, it gives CASSLAGGPTDTQYF.

The chain uses TRBV27 and TRBJ2-1, with 10 bases aligning to TRBD1. Germline CDR1 reads MNHEY; CDR2 reads SMNVEV (reference sequence). CDR3 size: 16 residues. The V and J ends lost 10 bases and 2 bases, in that order; junction bases with no gene match: 11. The CDR3 DNA is TGTGCCATCGCCCGCATCGGGACAGGGGCCTACAATGAGCAGTTCTTC. Encoded protein: CAIARIGTGAYNEQFF.

This rearrangement joins TRBV7-9 to TRBJ2-3; D might be TRBD2 (6 bases). The V end was cut by 5 bases, the J end by 3 bases, with 15 bases between. This CDR3 contains 15 residues. Germline CDR1 reads SEHNR; CDR2 reads FQNEAQ (reference sequence). CDR3 nucleotides: TGTGCCAGCAGCCCTCCGGCGGGACTGACAGATACGCAGTATTTT. Translation: CASSPPAGLTDTQYF.

This chain connects TRBV7-3 to TRBJ2-1, with D possibly being TRBD2 (5 bases). Trimming stripped 2 bases from V and 5 bases from J, with 13 bases between. The germline V gene has CDR1 SGHTA and CDR2 FQGTGA. The CDR3 covers 15 residues. As DNA, the CDR3 is TGTGCCAGCAGCTTAGGCTACGGGATGGACAATGAGCAGTTCTTC. It encodes CASSLGYGMDNEQFF.

CDR3 coding DNA: TGTGCCAGCAGCCAATGGGGACTAGCGGGGGGGCCATTCTCAGATACGCAGTATTTT. It is translated as CASSQWGLAGGPFSDTQYF. The V gene is TRBV4-2, the J gene TRBJ2-3, with 16 bases fitting TRBD2. The germline V gene encodes CDR1 LGHNA and CDR2 YNFKEQ. The CDR3 covers 19 residues. J was trimmed by 4 bases and V by 2 bases; bases with no gene match: 9.

The chain is built from TRBV25-1 and TRBJ1-5; D not certain. The CDR3 sequence is 13 residues long. Per germline, CDR1 MGHDK and CDR2 SYGVNS. The V end lost 5 bases, the J end lost 4 bases, and 9 bases lay between the germline ends. CDR3 DNA sequence: TGTGCCAGCAGTCCGGGGAGGAATCAGCCCCAGCATTTT. Protein: CASSPGRNQPQHF.

Concerning this clone itself: The germline gene is not matched at one end of the junction; a read error may be the cause. The rearrangement joins TRBV19 to TRBJ2-1; 10 bases line up with TRBD1. CDR3 size: 15 residues. Germline CDR1 is LNHDA and CDR2 is SQIVND (reference sequence). Here the CDR3 reads CASSLDRGLYNEQFF. The DNA of the CDR3 is TGTGCCAGTAGTTTAGACAGGGGGCTCTACAATGAGCAGTTCTTC.

The rearrangement links TRBV7-2 to TRBJ1-3; D remains ambiguous. Germline V gene lookup returns CDR1 SGHTA and CDR2 FQGNSA. The CDR3 loop spans 16 amino acids. V lost 5 bases and J lost 2, with 16 bases in between. The CDR3 nucleotides are TGTGCCAGCAGCCCAAAGGGCGCGGGGACTGGAAACACCATATATTTT. Its translation: CASSPKGAGTGNTIYF.

The rearrangement joins TRBV5-5 to TRBJ2-5; 8 positions agree with TRBD1. CDR1 and CDR2 (germline): SGHKS, YYEKEE (reference sequence). V gave up 0 bases and J gave up 1 base; unmatched junction bases: 2. The CDR3 covers 15 residues. Written as DNA, the CDR3 is TGTGCCAGCAGCTTGGGCAGGGGGCTCCAAGAGACCCAGTACTTC. Translating it yields CASSLGRGLQETQYF. Full variable domain (missing parts from reference TRBV5-5 and TRBJ2-5): DAGVTQSPTHLIKTRGQQVTLRCSPISGHKSVSWYQQVLGQGPQFIFQYYEKEERGRGNFPDRFSARQFPNYSSELNVNALLLGDSALYLCASSLGRGLQETQYFGPGTRLLVL.

This chain links TRBV2 with TRBJ2-7, with a possible D match to TRBD2 (6 bases). This CDR3 comprises 11 residues. CDR1 is SNHLY, CDR2 FYNNEI, per germline. V lost 6 bases to trimming and J lost 8 bases, with 11 bases between them. The CDR3 DNA follows: TGTGCCAGCAGGGGAGGAGCACAGCAGTACTTC. Translating it yields CASRGGAQQYF.

This clone was observed once. The V and J genes are TRBV18 and TRBJ2-1; tentatively, D is TRBD1 (7 bases). The CDR3 sequence is 15 residues long. The V end lost 1 base, the J end lost 9 bases, and 16 bases lay between the germline ends. Germline values: CDR1 KGHSH, CDR2 LQKENI. For the CDR3, the DNA is TGTGCCAGCTCACCACGAGGGGGCCCCGGGGGTGAGCAGTTCTTC. Translated: CASSPRGGPGGEQFF.

CDR3 sequence reads: CATSNLPGLAGGTDTQYF. For the CDR3, the DNA is TGTGCCACCAGCAACCTCCCGGGACTAGCGGGAGGTACAGATACGCAGTATTTT. The chain employs TRBV15 and TRBJ2-3; 15 bases are a match to TRBD2. The CDR3 has 18 residues. V was clipped by 4 bases and J by 3 bases; unmatched bases: 8. Germline assignment: CDR1 LNHNV and CDR2 YYDKDF (reference sequence).

The V and J genes are TRBV5-4 and TRBJ1-2; D perhaps matches TRBD1 (5 bases). This CDR3 is built from 15 residues. The V gene lost 4 bases and the J gene lost 3 bases, with 16 bases spanning the gap. Germline lookup yields CDR1 SGHNT and CDR2 YYREEE (reference sequence). CDR3 protein: CASSRRDSAYYGYTF. The CDR3 nucleotides read TGTGCCAGCAGCCGAAGAGACAGCGCTTACTATGGCTACACCTTC.

The chain uses TRBV27 and TRBJ2-5; possible D gene TRBD1, 5 bases. In germline, CDR1 is MNHEY, CDR2 SMNVEV (reference sequence). Between the trimmed V and J ends, which lost 0 bases and 5 bases, there was a span of 16 bases. The CDR3 spans 16 residues. Here the CDR3 DNA reads TGTGCCAGCAGTTTATCTCCCGGCAGGGTTCGGGAGACCCAGTACTTC. The encoded protein is CASSLSPGRVRETQYF.

This chain joins TRBV11-3 and TRBJ1-1; no reliable D call. The CDR3 has 13 residues. V was cut by 0 bases and J by 4 bases, with 6 bases left in between. Germline-derived CDR1 and CDR2 are SGHNT and YENEEA. DNA for the CDR3: TGTGCCAGCAGCTTAGAGGAGGGCACTGAAGCTTTCTTT. This encodes CASSLEEGTEAFF.

The chain has TRBV5-1 and TRBJ1-3; D gene unclear. The CDR3 runs 17 residues. CDR1 is SGHRS, CDR2 YFSETQ, per germline. The ends were cut back, 0 bases at V and 0 bases at J, with 13 bases in the middle. The CDR3 loop is CASSLGHLKNSGNTIYF. CDR3 sequence (DNA): TGCGCCAGCAGCTTGGGACACCTAAAGAACTCTGGAAACACCATATATTTT.

The CDR3 nucleotides are TGCAGCGTTGGCCCTCAAGCGGGTAGCTCTGGAAACACCATATATTTT. Amino acid sequence: CSVGPQAGSSGNTIYF. The chain links TRBV29-1 to TRBJ1-3; D remains ambiguous. The germline CDR1 and CDR2 sequences are SQVTM and ANQGSEA. CDR3 size: 16 residues. V was cut by 4 bases and J by 0 bases, with 16 bases left in between.

The rearrangement joins TRBV2 to TRBJ2-1; 7 bases map to TRBD2. V lost 5 bases, J lost 4 bases, and 2 bases stayed unmatched. Germline loops: CDR1 SNHLY, CDR2 FYNNEI. This CDR3 spans 13 amino acids. CDR3 DNA sequence: TGTGCCAGCAGTTTCGGGGGGTACAATGAGCAGTTCTTC. Translating it yields CASSFGGYNEQFF.

This clone was detected only once. The rearrangement uses TRBV6-4 and TRBJ2-3; TRBD1 might be the D (6 bases). The CDR3 is made up of 15 amino acids. Deletions cut 0 bases from V and 2 bases from J, with 9 bases between. Germline-derived CDR1 and CDR2 are MRHNA and SNTAGT. CDR3 coding DNA: TGTGCCAGCAGTGACTCAATGGGGGCCACAGATACGCAGTATTTT. It encodes CASSDSMGATDTQYF.

This clone was counted once. The chain joins TRBV7-8 to TRBJ2-7, with D perhaps TRBD1 (5 bases). This CDR3 is 13 amino acids long. V lost 0 bases, J lost 7 bases, and 10 bases lay in between. Germline V gene lookup returns CDR1 SGHVS and CDR2 FQNEAQ. Here the CDR3 reads CASSLALGVEQYF. The DNA for the CDR3 is TGTGCCAGCAGCTTAGCGCTAGGGGTGGAGCAGTACTTC. The whole variable domain, filled in from reference TRBV7-8 and TRBJ2-7, reads GAGVSQSPRYKVAKRGQDVALRCDPISGHVSLFWYQQALGQGPEFLTYFQNEAQLDKSGLPSDRFFAERPEGSVSTLKIQRTQQEDSAVYLCASSLALGVEQYFGPGTRLTVT.

The V gene is TRBV18, the J gene TRBJ2-1; D might be TRBD1 (7 bases). Trimming pared 6 bases from V and 0 bases from J, leaving 12 bases between. The CDR3 runs 15 residues. Germline assignment: CDR1 KGHSH and CDR2 LQKENI. This CDR3 reads CASSQGGGSYNEQFF. CDR3 in DNA: TGTGCCAGCTCCCAGGGGGGTGGCTCCTACAATGAGCAGTTCTTC. Combining the CDR3 with reference TRBV18 and TRBJ2-1 gives the whole variable domain NAGVMQNPRHLVRRRGQEARLRCSPMKGHSHVYWYRQLPEEGLKFMVYLQKENIIDESGMPKERFSAEFPKEGPSILRIQQVVRGDSAAYFCASSQGGGSYNEQFFGPGTRLTVL.